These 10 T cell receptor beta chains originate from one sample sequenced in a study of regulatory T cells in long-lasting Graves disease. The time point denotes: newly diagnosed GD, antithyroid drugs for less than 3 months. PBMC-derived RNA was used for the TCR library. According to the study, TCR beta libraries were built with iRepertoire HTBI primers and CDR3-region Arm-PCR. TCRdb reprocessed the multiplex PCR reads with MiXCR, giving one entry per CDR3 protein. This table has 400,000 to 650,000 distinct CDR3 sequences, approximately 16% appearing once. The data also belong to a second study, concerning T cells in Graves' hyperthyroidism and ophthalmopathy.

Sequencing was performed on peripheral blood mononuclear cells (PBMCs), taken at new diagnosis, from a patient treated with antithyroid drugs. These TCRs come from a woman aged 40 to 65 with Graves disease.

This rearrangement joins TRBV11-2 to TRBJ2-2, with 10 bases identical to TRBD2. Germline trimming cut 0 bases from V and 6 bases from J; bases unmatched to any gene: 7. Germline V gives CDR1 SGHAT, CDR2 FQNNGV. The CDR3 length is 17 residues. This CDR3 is CASSLDLTSGDSGELFF. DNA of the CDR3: TGTGCCAGCAGCTTAGATCTCACTAGCGGGGATTCCGGGGAGCTGTTTTTT. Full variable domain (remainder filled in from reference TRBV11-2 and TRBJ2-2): EAGVAQSPRYKIIEKRQSVAFWCNPISGHATLYWYQQILGQGPKLLIQFQNNGVVDDSQLPKDRFSAERLKGVDSTLKIQPAKLEDSAVYLCASSLDLTSGDSGELFFGEGSRLTVL.

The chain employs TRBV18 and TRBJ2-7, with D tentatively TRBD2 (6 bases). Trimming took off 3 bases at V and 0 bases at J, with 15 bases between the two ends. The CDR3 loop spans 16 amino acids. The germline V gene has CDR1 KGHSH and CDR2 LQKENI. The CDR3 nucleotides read TGTGCCAGCTCACCCGGGGAGGCCAGGGCCTCCTACGAGCAGTACTTC. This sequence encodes CASSPGEARASYEQYF.

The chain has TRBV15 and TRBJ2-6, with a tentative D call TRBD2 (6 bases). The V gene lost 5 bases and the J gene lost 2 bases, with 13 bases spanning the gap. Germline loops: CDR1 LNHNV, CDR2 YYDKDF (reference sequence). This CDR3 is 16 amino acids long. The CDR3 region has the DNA TGTGCCACCAGCGAAAGGAGGGGAGCTGGGGCCAACGTCCTGACTTTC. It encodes CATSERRGAGANVLTF.

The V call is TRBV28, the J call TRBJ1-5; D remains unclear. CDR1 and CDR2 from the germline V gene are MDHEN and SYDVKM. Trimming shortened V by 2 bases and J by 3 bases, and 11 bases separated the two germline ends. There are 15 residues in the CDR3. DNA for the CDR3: TGTGCCAGCAGTTTAGAGAGTCATTTCAATCAGCCCCAGCATTTT. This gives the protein CASSLESHFNQPQHF.

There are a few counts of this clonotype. The CDR3 is CASSLGLAGGPYEQYF. CDR3 sequence (DNA): TGCGCCAGCAGCTTGGGGCTAGCGGGGGGACCCTACGAGCAGTACTTC. This chain joins TRBV5-1 and TRBJ2-7; 11 bases match TRBD2. The CDR3 contains 16 residues. Per the germline V gene, CDR1 is SGHRS and CDR2 is YFSETQ. Trimming cost V 0 bases and J 2 bases; bases outside gene matches: 4. Full variable domain (remainder filled in from reference TRBV5-1 and TRBJ2-7): KAGVTQTPRYLIKTRGQQVTLSCSPISGHRSVSWYQQTPGQGLQFLFEYFSETQRNKGNFPGRFSGRQFSNSRSEMNVSTLELGDSALYLCASSLGLAGGPYEQYFGPGTRLTVT.

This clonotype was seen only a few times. This CDR3 reads CASSLSGGNNQETQYF. The CDR3 DNA is TGCGCCAGCAGCTTGTCCGGGGGGAACAACCAAGAGACCCAGTACTTC. The chain is built from TRBV5-1 and TRBJ2-5; 7 bases are a match to TRBD2. Germline assignment: CDR1 SGHRS and CDR2 YFSETQ. The V segment lost 1 base and the J segment 0 bases; nucleotides outside the gene matches: 6. The length of the CDR3 is 16 residues.

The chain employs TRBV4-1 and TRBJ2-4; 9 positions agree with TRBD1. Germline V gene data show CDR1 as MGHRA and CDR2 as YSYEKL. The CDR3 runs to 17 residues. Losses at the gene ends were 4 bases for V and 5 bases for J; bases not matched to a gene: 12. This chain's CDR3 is CASSLTAGTGWENIQYF. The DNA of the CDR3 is TGCGCCAGCAGCCTCACTGCGGGGACAGGGTGGGAAAACATTCAGTACTTC.

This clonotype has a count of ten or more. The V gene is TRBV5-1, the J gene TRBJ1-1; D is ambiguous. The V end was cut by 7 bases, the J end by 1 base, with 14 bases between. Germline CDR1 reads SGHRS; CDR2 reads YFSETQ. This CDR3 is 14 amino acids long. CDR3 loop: CASRIDGRNTEAFF. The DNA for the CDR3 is TGCGCCAGCCGGATCGACGGAAGGAACACTGAAGCTTTCTTT.

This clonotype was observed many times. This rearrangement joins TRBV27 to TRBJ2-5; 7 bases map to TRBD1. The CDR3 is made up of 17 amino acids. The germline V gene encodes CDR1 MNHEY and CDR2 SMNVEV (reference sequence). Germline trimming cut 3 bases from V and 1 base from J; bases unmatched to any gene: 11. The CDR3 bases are TGTGCCAGCAGTTTCCTTCCGGACAGGAACAGCCAAGAGACCCAGTACTTC. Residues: CASSFLPDRNSQETQYF.

The CDR3 DNA sequence: TGCAGTGCTAACAGACAGGGTTGGGTAGCTTTCTTT. Its translation is CSANRQGWVAFF. The chain joins TRBV20-1 to TRBJ1-1, with 7 bases matching TRBD1. Germline CDR1 DFQATT, CDR2 SNEGSKA (reference sequence). Unmatched junction bases numbered 9, after V lost 4 bases and J lost 10 bases. The CDR3 contains 12 residues.